The source of this T cell receptor beta chain is a study of blood T cells in healthy people across ages. A J-beta primer mix and a sample-barcoded 5' primer were used in a second PCR of about 7 to 12 cycles. TCRdb reprocessed the 5' RACE reads with MiXCR, giving one entry per CDR3 protein. The sample has roughly 1 million distinct CDR3 sequences, approximately 25% seen once; the top ten hold about 0.8%. This clonotype appeared a few times. The germline V and J ends were trimmed by 7 bases and 10 bases, with 12 bases remaining between them. This CDR3 region has 10 residues. Germline CDR1 reads SQVTM; CDR2 reads ANQGSEA. This sample was shared with a second study, whose subject was T cells of mothers and their children.

The sequencing sample was made of blood. This clonotype was obtained from a girl aged 2-10 years in good health. This chain uses TRBV29-1 with TRBJ2-3; D tentatively fits TRBD1 or TRBD2 (5 bases each). CDR3 sequence reads: CSAEGYSQYF. DNA of the CDR3: TGCAGCGCCGAGGGGTATTCGCAGTATTTT.